Following are 18 T cell receptor beta chains from one sample sequenced in a study of T cells after yellow fever vaccination. TCRdb redid the calling of the 5' RACE reads with MiXCR, one entry per CDR3 protein. The data show approximately 450,000 distinct CDR3 sequences, roughly a sixth seen once. The sequenced sample was PBMCs, obtained before the yellow fever booster vaccination. These receptors all stem from a man between 18 and 29 years old who received the YFV17D yellow fever vaccine.

This clonotype was picked up a small number of times. V gene TRBV20-1 combines with J gene TRBJ1-2; no reliable D call. V was pared by 2 bases and J by 5 bases, with 12 bases between. The germline V gene has CDR1 DFQATT and CDR2 SNEGSKA (reference sequence). The CDR3 extends over 13 amino acids. The CDR3 sequence is CSARPTRFYGYTF. The CDR3 DNA reads TGCAGTGCTAGACCTACACGGTTTTATGGCTACACCTTC.

The chain has TRBV5-1 and TRBJ1-1, with a possible D match to TRBD1 (6 bases). Germline V CDR1 and CDR2: SGHRS, YFSETQ. CDR3 size: 16 residues. Between the trimmed V and J ends, which lost 2 bases and 2 bases, there was a span of 16 bases. DNA for the CDR3: TGCGCCAGCAGCTTCCGCCCGACAGGACCAAACACTGAAGCTTTCTTT. This encodes CASSFRPTGPNTEAFF. Drawing the rest from reference TRBV5-1 and TRBJ1-1, the complete variable domain is KAGVTQTPRYLIKTRGQQVTLSCSPISGHRSVSWYQQTPGQGLQFLFEYFSETQRNKGNFPGRFSGRQFSNSRSEMNVSTLELGDSALYLCASSFRPTGPNTEAFFGQGTRLTVV.

The genes are TRBV30 and TRBJ2-7; 7 bases match TRBD1. The CDR3 length is 13 residues. J gave up 5 bases and V 5 bases, and 9 bases lay outside the gene matches. Germline V gene lookup returns CDR1 GTSNPN and CDR2 SVGIG (reference sequence). CDR3 region: CAWSGTDVHEQYF. The CDR3 nucleotides read TGTGCCTGGTCCGGGACAGACGTCCACGAGCAGTACTTC.

This CDR3 is CASSLGPAGGYGDTQYF. CDR3 in DNA: TGCGCCAGCAGCTTGGGGCCAGCGGGGGGATACGGGGATACGCAGTATTTT. The chain employs TRBV5-1 and TRBJ2-3, with 9 bases fitting TRBD2. V shed 0 bases, J shed 6 bases, and the junction held 11 bases outside the gene matches. The germline V gene has CDR1 SGHRS and CDR2 YFSETQ. The CDR3 totals 17 residues.

This clonotype was counted only a few times. A read error may account for a junction end that differs from germline. The rearrangement links TRBV6-1 to TRBJ2-6; tentative D call: TRBD1 (5 bases). Germline V CDR1 and CDR2: MNHNS, SASEGT. This CDR3 has 16 residues. CDR3 DNA: TGTGCCAGCAGTAAAGCCCGCAGGGCGGGGGCCAACGTCCTGACTTTC. This encodes CASSKARRAGANVLTF.

This clonotype showed up just a few times. The V and J genes are TRBV10-2 and TRBJ2-3, with 9 bases that match TRBD2. The germline CDR1 and CDR2 sequences are WSHSY and SAAADI. V shed 3 bases and J 0 bases; nucleotides not matched to a gene: 7. The CDR3 extends over 17 amino acids. The chain's CDR3 is CASSDPGLAWSTDTQYF. For the CDR3, the DNA is TGCGCCAGCAGTGACCCGGGACTAGCCTGGAGCACAGATACGCAGTATTTT.

CDR3 in DNA: TGTGCCAGCAGTTTCGAACGGGAAAAATCCTACGAGCAGTACTTC. This sequence encodes CASSFEREKSYEQYF. The chain is built from TRBV6-5 and TRBJ2-7; TRBD2 is a possible D gene (5 bases). The CDR3 consists of 15 residues. Trimming cost V 4 bases and J 1 base, with 14 bases left between them. Germline V gives CDR1 MNHEY, CDR2 SVGAGI.

The gene calls are TRBV11-2 and TRBJ2-1, with TRBD2 identical over 11 bases. CDR3 length equals 18 residues. Germline loops: CDR1 SGHAT, CDR2 FQNNGV. Trimming at V came to 1 base and at J to 0 bases, leaving 5 bases not matched to a gene. CDR3 region: CASSLGSGGVLSYNEQFF. The DNA of the CDR3 is TGTGCCAGCAGCTTAGGTAGCGGGGGGGTTCTCTCCTACAATGAGCAGTTCTTC.

The rearrangement joins TRBV4-3 to TRBJ2-1, with 9 bases fitting TRBD1. J was trimmed by 7 bases and V by 1 base; bases with no gene match: 8. This CDR3 spans 16 amino acids. CDR1 is LGHNA, CDR2 YSLEER, per germline. CDR3 protein: CASSQAHGTGSNEQFF. The CDR3 DNA reads as TGCGCCAGCAGCCAAGCCCACGGGACAGGGTCGAATGAGCAGTTCTTC.

V and J are TRBV7-9 and TRBJ2-5; TRBD1 might be the D (6 bases). Germline-derived CDR1 and CDR2 are SEHNR and FQNEAQ (reference sequence). Between the trimmed V and J ends, which lost 1 base and 0 bases, there was a span of 9 bases. The CDR3 runs to 15 residues. CDR3 loop: CASSLVGANQETQYF. The CDR3 nucleotides read TGTGCCAGCAGCTTAGTGGGGGCCAACCAAGAGACCCAGTACTTC.

This clonotype was counted ten times or more. The chain is built from TRBV21-1 and TRBJ2-2; TRBD1 reflects the table's D call only, with no check against the DNA. TRBV21-1 is listed as a pseudogene. The length of the CDR3 is 15 residues. CDR3 DNA sequence: TGTGCCAGCAGCAAAGAACAGGGAAACACCGGGGAGCTGTTTTTT. Protein product: CASSKEQGNTGELFF.

The rearrangement links TRBV5-1 to TRBJ2-2; D may be TRBD2 (6 bases). The CDR3 length is 18 residues. Trimming removed 3 bases from V and 0 bases from J, with 18 bases in between. Germline V gene sequence: CDR1 SGHRS, CDR2 YFSETQ. CDR3 residues: CASSYDMGLRTNTGELFF. CDR3 nucleotides: TGCGCCAGCAGCTACGACATGGGACTCCGAACGAACACCGGGGAGCTGTTTTTT. Variable domain in full (rest from reference TRBV5-1 and TRBJ2-2): KAGVTQTPRYLIKTRGQQVTLSCSPISGHRSVSWYQQTPGQGLQFLFEYFSETQRNKGNFPGRFSGRQFSNSRSEMNVSTLELGDSALYLCASSYDMGLRTNTGELFFGEGSRLTVL.

The genes are TRBV4-3 and TRBJ1-1, with D possibly being TRBD1 (5 bases). Germline-derived CDR1 and CDR2 are LGHNA and YSLEER. This CDR3 has 19 residues. Deletions cut 0 bases from V and 10 bases from J, with 30 bases between. In DNA, the CDR3 is TGCGCCAGCAGCCAAGATCGGGACCCATCGGGGTCATACCGACCAAGAGCTTTCTTT. It specifies CASSQDRDPSGSYRPRAFF.

The rearrangement links TRBV3-1 to TRBJ2-6; possible D gene TRBD1, 5 bases. The CDR3 is 13 residues long. Germline V gives CDR1 LGHDT, CDR2 YNNKEL (reference sequence). V was cut by 3 bases and J by 8 bases, with 8 bases left in between. The CDR3 protein is CASSQKGTNVLTF. DNA of the CDR3: TGTGCCAGCAGCCAGAAGGGGACCAACGTCCTGACTTTC.

V usage is TRBV7-9 and J usage is TRBJ1-2; D remains unclear. CDR1 is SEHNR, CDR2 FQNEAQ, per germline (reference sequence). V lost 9 bases and J lost 3, with 14 bases in between. The CDR3 has 13 amino acids. CDR3 protein: CASSTEGDYGYTF. Written as DNA, the CDR3 is TGTGCCAGTAGCACGGAAGGAGACTATGGCTACACCTTC. Full variable domain (rest looked up from reference TRBV7-9 and TRBJ1-2): DTGVSQNPRHKITKRGQNVTFRCDPISEHNRLYWYRQTLGQGPEFLTYFQNEAQLEKSRLLSDRFSAERPKGSFSTLEIQRTEQGDSAMYLCASSTEGDYGYTFGSGTRLTVV.

The V and J genes are TRBV15 and TRBJ1-5, with D unresolved. The CDR3 contains 17 residues. Germline CDR1 and CDR2: LNHNV and YYDKDF (reference sequence). V lost 1 base, J lost 0 bases, and 13 bases lay in between. CDR3 sequence: CATSRAQEAYSNQPQHF. CDR3 DNA: TGTGCCACCAGCAGAGCCCAGGAGGCTTATAGCAATCAGCCCCAGCATTTT. The whole variable domain, filled in from reference TRBV15 and TRBJ1-5, reads DAMVIQNPRYQVTQFGKPVTLSCSQTLNHNVMYWYQQKSSQAPKLLFHYYDKDFNNEADTPDNFQSRRPNTSFCFLDIRSPGLGDTAMYLCATSRAQEAYSNQPQHFGDGTRLSIL.

This clonotype was observed a handful of times. This sequence joins TRBV12-3 or TRBV12-4 and TRBJ1-5; D gene unclear. The V gene lost 8 bases and the J gene lost 0 bases, with 5 bases spanning the gap. CDR3 length equals 12 residues. The DNA for the CDR3 is TGTGCCAGCGCTGATAGCAATCAGCCCCAGCATTTT. It encodes CASADSNQPQHF.

This clonotype was found a few times. This rearrangement joins TRBV7-2 to TRBJ2-2; D is unclear. The CDR3 runs 16 residues. V lost 0 bases and J 3 bases, leaving 11 bases between the germline ends. The V gene's germline CDR1 is SGHTA and CDR2 FQGNSA. The CDR3, as DNA: TGTGCCAGCAGCTTAGCGTTGGACCGATACACCGGGGAGCTGTTTTTT. It yields the protein CASSLALDRYTGELFF.